This TCR beta chain was captured by sequencing in a study of PD-1 blockade in classical Hodgkin lymphoma. Assay: immunoSEQ multiplex PCR; the TCRdb copy retains only in-frame clones and omits some. This table holds about 37,000 clones, 85% to 90% found once. With no exception, relapse followed autologous stem cell transplantation in all patients, and brentuximab vedotin exposure varied. CDR3 size: 14 residues. V was shortened by 3 bases and J by 1 base, with 7 bases between the two germline ends. Per germline, CDR1 MGHRA and CDR2 YSYEKL. The rearrangement uses TRBV4-1 and TRBJ1-5; no clear D gene. The sequencing used peripheral blood mononuclear cells (PBMCs), collected before the second cycle of nivolumab. This clonotype originated in a human donor with classical Hodgkin lymphoma. The CDR3 DNA sequence: TGCGCCAGCAGCCAGGGAGGAAGCAATCAGCCCCAGCATTTT. Its translation: CASSQGGSNQPQHF.